The rows below give T cell receptor beta chains drawn from one sample of a study of identical twins. In TCRdb, the 5' RACE reads were re-called with MiXCR into one record per CDR3 protein. The sample has some 730,000 distinct CDR3 sequences, about 18% seen once. These data were likewise used in another study, on T cells expressing NK-cell markers.

Sequencing used PBMCs. These TCRs come from a woman in her late teens or twenties in good health. The CDR3 runs from the conserved cysteine through the conserved F or W. A D gene is named only where the DNA matches it firmly. Only some rows state a clone size, as once, few, many or a class for expanded clones.

CDR3 protein: CASSLSRFETQYF; CDR3 DNA: TGTGCCAGCAGCTTAAGTCGGTTTGAGACCCAGTACTTC; J gene: TRBJ2-5; V gene: TRBV7-2; clone size: many; D gene: .
CDR3 protein: CASSGSFRALHF; CDR3 DNA: TGTGCCAGCAGCGGCTCCTTTAGGGCCCTCCACTTT; J gene: TRBJ1-6; V gene: TRBV11-2; clone size: few; D gene: .
CDR3 protein: CASSSDAGNTEAFF; CDR3 DNA: TGTGCCAGCAGTTCTGACGCAGGGAACACTGAAGCTTTCTTT; J gene: TRBJ1-1; V gene: TRBV12-3/TRBV12-4; clone size: many; D gene: .
CDR3 protein: CASSSDKLYEQYF; CDR3 DNA: TGTGCCAGCAGCTCGGACAAACTTTACGAGCAGTACTTC; J gene: TRBJ2-7; V gene: TRBV7-9; clone size: .; D gene: .
CDR3 protein: CSAEPGGTYEQYF; CDR3 DNA: TGCAGTGCTGAACCAGGGGGCACCTACGAGCAGTACTTC; J gene: TRBJ2-7; V gene: TRBV20-1; clone size: .; D gene: TRBD1
CDR3 protein: CASSRSGIRPNEQFF; CDR3 DNA: TGCGCCAGCAGCCGATCGGGAATTAGGCCCAATGAGCAGTTCTTC; J gene: TRBJ2-1; V gene: TRBV5-1; clone size: .; D gene: .
CDR3 protein: CASSLGTSGNSEQFF; CDR3 DNA: TGTGCCAGCAGCTTGGGTACTAGCGGGAATAGTGAGCAGTTCTTC; J gene: TRBJ2-1; V gene: TRBV5-4; clone size: few; D gene: TRBD2
CDR3 protein: CSATGDFRPYEQYF; CDR3 DNA: TGCAGTGCTACCGGGGACTTCAGACCCTACGAGCAGTACTTC; J gene: TRBJ2-7; V gene: TRBV20-1; clone size: .; D gene: .
CDR3 protein: CATSRGVRDRSTDTQYF; CDR3 DNA: TGTGCCACCAGCAGGGGGGTAAGGGACAGATCCACAGATACGCAGTATTTT; J gene: TRBJ2-3; V gene: TRBV15; clone size: .; D gene: TRBD1
CDR3 protein: CSARDIEGIRGYTF; CDR3 DNA: TGCAGTGCTAGAGATATCGAAGGGATCAGGGGCTACACCTTC; J gene: TRBJ1-2; V gene: TRBV20-1; clone size: few; D gene: .
CDR3 protein: CASSTRTGVDTGELFF; CDR3 DNA: TGTGCCAGCAGCACCCGGACAGGGGTGGACACCGGGGAGCTGTTTTTT; J gene: TRBJ2-2; V gene: TRBV7-8; clone size: many; D gene: TRBD1
CDR3 protein: CASSSLEGGYNEQFF; CDR3 DNA: TGTGCCAGCAGCTCCTTGGAGGGTGGGTACAATGAGCAGTTCTTC; J gene: TRBJ2-1; V gene: TRBV27; clone size: .; D gene: .
CDR3 protein: CASSLVSGSPSETQYF; CDR3 DNA: TGTGCCAGCAGCTTAGTTAGCGGGAGTCCCTCAGAGACCCAGTACTTC; J gene: TRBJ2-5; V gene: TRBV7-7; clone size: .; D gene: TRBD2
CDR3 protein: CASSLGTTVILAKNIQYF; CDR3 DNA: TGTGCCAGCAGCTTAGGGACCACAGTCATCCTAGCCAAAAACATTCAGTACTTC; J gene: TRBJ2-4; V gene: TRBV7-8; clone size: few; D gene: .
CDR3 protein: CASSLSAGSGADTQYF; CDR3 DNA: TGCGCCAGCAGCTTGAGCGCGGGATCTGGTGCAGATACGCAGTATTTT; J gene: TRBJ2-3; V gene: TRBV5-1; clone size: few; D gene: .
CDR3 protein: CASSLSWTGPETEAFF; CDR3 DNA: TGTGCCAGCAGTTTATCTTGGACAGGGCCGGAGACTGAAGCTTTCTTT; J gene: TRBJ1-1; V gene: TRBV12-3/TRBV12-4; clone size: many; D gene: TRBD1
CDR3 protein: CASSSGAQNTEAFF; CDR3 DNA: TGTGCCAGCAGTTCCGGGGCCCAGAACACTGAAGCTTTCTTT; J gene: TRBJ1-1; V gene: TRBV12-3/TRBV12-4; clone size: few; D gene: .
CDR3 protein: CASSVRPRTGELFF; CDR3 DNA: TGTGCCAGCAGCGTCCGACCGCGCACCGGGGAGCTGTTTTTT; J gene: TRBJ2-2; V gene: TRBV9; clone size: many; D gene: .